The present T cell receptor beta chain was sequenced within a study of PD-1 blockade in classical Hodgkin lymphoma (dated by TCRdb to the early 2020s). The study in broad terms: Nivolumab dosing was 3 mg/kg intravenously every 2 weeks, continuing until either disease progression or unacceptable toxicity. The study used TCR beta sequencing and CyTOF to define a peripheral blood immune signature of response to PD-1 blockade in classical Hodgkin lymphoma.

Beyond this particular receptor, the publication reports: The study was restricted to a single clinical trial cohort, and the causes of repertoire differences, possibly disease activity or prior therapy, were left undefined. Trial patients achieving complete response had baseline diversity similar to newly diagnosed patients, whereas partial responders and progressors had significantly lower diversity. Lower diversity was seen in patients whose nivolumab began less than 1 year after ASCT, and these patients were left out of later analyses so that immune reconstitution would not confound the results. A significant rise by C4D1 was seen in CD4+ but not CD8+ TCR diversity (p=0.0027 vs p=0.16), with the rise being most apparent in complete responders (p=0.02). Baseline TCR diversity was reported as lower in newly diagnosed patients than in healthy donors, and lower still in relapsed/refractory patients.

Concerning this clone: This receptor's antigen is unknown. Base qualities are not recorded, but no much larger clone differs from it by a single base.

Sample time point, as interpreted from the label and publication: cycle 1 day 1 (C1D1), immediately before nivolumab initiation. All trial patients had relapsed after autologous stem cell transplantation, with cohorts A, B and C differing in prior brentuximab vedotin exposure. Using a Miltenyi CD4+ T cell isolation kit, CD4+ T cells were purified from thawed PBMCs through magnetic negative selection. The trial cohort was composed of about 54 patients with relapsed/refractory classical Hodgkin lymphoma, for whom complete response, partial response or progressive disease was recorded as best overall response. Single-agent nivolumab was administered to trial patients in the multi-cohort phase II CheckMate 205 trial. An independent review committee assessed best overall response by applying the 2007 International Working Group response criteria. Trial PBMCs were collected immediately before nivolumab initiation (C1D1) and during therapy at cycle 2 day 1 and cycle 4 day 1. After peripheral blood was drawn into 8 mL Vacutainer Cell Preparation Tubes, PBMCs were isolated by centrifugation and then cryopreserved. Purified CD4+ and CD8+ fractions were prepared only for cases in which an additional PBMC sample was available. Magnetically labelled cells were depleted on LS columns in a quadroMACS separator, and the flow-through was collected as the purified fraction.

Genomic DNA was extracted with the Qiagen DNeasy kit from unsorted PBMCs and from negatively selected CD4+ and CD8+ fractions. Amplification of TCR beta CDR3 regions was done by immunoSEQ multiplex PCR with primers that anneal to V and J segments. Amplification bias was minimized using a synthetic immune receptor repertoire, and residual bias was removed computationally after sequencing. The paper's data handling went like this. Custom Python scripts were used to quantify repertoire diversity as the Shannon entropy index. Unsorted, CD4+ and CD8+ repertoires were analyzed separately, except for combined analyses in which CD4+ and CD8+ sequences were merged in silico. A clone counted as expanded when the clone's frequency after treatment rose at least 2-fold relative to C1D1, and clones undetected at baseline were given a pseudocount of 0.5. Clones with 0 or 1 copy at C1D1 were classified as singleton clones, and clones with 2 or more copies were classified as non-singleton clones. Clones expanded in unsorted samples were assigned a CD4+, CD8+ or unknown annotation through matching of protein sequences in sorted samples from the same patient. Diversity changes from C1D1 to C4D1 were tested in paired samples using Wilcoxon tests. The source is immuneACCESS, and TCRdb retained only in-frame sequences with V and J called. Part of the clones is not carried over; for the studies checked, unresolved V genes explain less than half of this, and the remainder is unexplained. V, J and clone size were drawn from that table, and D and trimming were deduced from the DNA. The sample table holds about 12,000 clones, of which 70% to 85% were seen once. Together, the top ten hold about 1.4% of the sample.

The specimen was CD4+ T cells from blood, collected at baseline. The receptor's source is a human donor with classical Hodgkin lymphoma.

For the CDR3, the sequence is CASSYALTGGNQPQHF. The base sequence is TGTGCCAGCAGTTACGCCCTAACAGGGGGCAATCAGCCCCAGCATTTT. The chain uses TRBV6-6 and TRBJ1-5; 7 central bases correspond to TRBD1. For this chain, trimming is 2 bases at the V end and 2 bases at the J end, and the number of junction bases without a gene match is 6. Including the terminal cysteine and phenylalanine, the CDR3 comprises 16 residues. Only CDR3 DNA is held: 48 bases, read in frame from base 1. For CDR1 and CDR2, the germline V gene (reference sequence) lists MNHNY and SVGAGI.